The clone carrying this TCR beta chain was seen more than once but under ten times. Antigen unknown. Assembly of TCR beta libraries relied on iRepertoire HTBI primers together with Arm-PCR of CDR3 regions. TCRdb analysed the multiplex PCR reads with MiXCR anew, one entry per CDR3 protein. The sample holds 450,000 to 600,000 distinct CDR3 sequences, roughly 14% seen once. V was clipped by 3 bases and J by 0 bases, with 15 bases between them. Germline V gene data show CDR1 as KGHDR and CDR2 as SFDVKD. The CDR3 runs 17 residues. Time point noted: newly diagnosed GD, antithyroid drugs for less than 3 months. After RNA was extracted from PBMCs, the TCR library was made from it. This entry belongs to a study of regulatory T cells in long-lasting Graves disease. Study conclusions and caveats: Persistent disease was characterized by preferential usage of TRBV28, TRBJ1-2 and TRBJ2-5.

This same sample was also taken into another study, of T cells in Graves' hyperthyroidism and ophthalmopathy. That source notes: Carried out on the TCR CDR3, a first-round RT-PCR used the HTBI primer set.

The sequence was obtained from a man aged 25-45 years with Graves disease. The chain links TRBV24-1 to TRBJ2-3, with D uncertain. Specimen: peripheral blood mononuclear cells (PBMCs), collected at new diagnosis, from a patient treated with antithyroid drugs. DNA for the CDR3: TGTGCCACCAGTGATCCAGAGGATGTCAGTAGCACAGATACGCAGTATTTT. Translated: CATSDPEDVSSTDTQYF.